A selection of T cell receptor beta chains follows, all from one sample in a study of beta chain features in type 1 diabetes. Repertoires were generated with immunoSEQ multiplex PCR, while TCRdb's copy carries only in-frame clones and drops some. The table lists 500,000 to 850,000 clones, over 12% of them singletons. The sequenced sample was naive CD4+ T cells from blood. The receptors stem from a man between 18 and 35 years old with type 1 diabetes. Each CDR3 is given with its conserved first and last residue. The order of the fields is J gene, clone size, V gene, D gene, CDR3 DNA, CDR3 protein. D genes are given only for firm matches. A clone size is listed for some rows: how often the clone was seen (once, few, many), or a class if it is expanded.

TRBJ2-3	-	TRBV14	-	TGTGCCAGCAGCCCCTACCGGCCGTTCTCAGATACGCAGTATTTT	CASSPYRPFSDTQYF
TRBJ2-1	few	TRBV9	TRBD2	TGTGCCAGCAGCGTAGGACTAGCGGGCTACAATGAGCAGTTCTTC	CASSVGLAGYNEQFF
TRBJ2-5	-	TRBV6-5	TRBD1	TGTGCCAGCATGACCGGGACAGGGGTAGAGACCCAGTACTTC	CASMTGTGVETQYF
TRBJ1-2	-	TRBV27	TRBD1	TGTGCCAGCAGTTCCATGACAGGGGGCACCTATGGCTACACCTTC	CASSSMTGGTYGYTF
TRBJ2-3	few	TRBV25-1	TRBD2	TGTGCCAGCAGTCTAAGCGGGAGAGAGGATACGCAGTATTTT	CASSLSGREDTQYF
TRBJ2-7	-	TRBV9	TRBD2	TGTGCCAGCAGCGTTACTAGCGGGGGCTACGAGCAGTACTTC	CASSVTSGGYEQYF
TRBJ2-7	few	TRBV5-1	-	TGCGCCAGCAGGAGGGACGAAATCTACGAGCAGTACTTC	CASRRDEIYEQYF
TRBJ2-7	-	TRBV9	TRBD2	TGTGCCAGCAGCGATGGGACTAGTTCCTACGAGCAGTACTTC	CASSDGTSSYEQYF
TRBJ1-4	few	TRBV29-1	TRBD1	TGCAGCGCGAGACAGGGGGGTGAAAAACTGTTTTTT	CSARQGGEKLFF
TRBJ2-1	-	TRBV4-1	-	TGCGCCAGCATCCAGATCGGGGGGCGTGAGGGTGAGCAGTTCTTC	CASIQIGGREGEQFF
TRBJ2-7	-	TRBV19	-	TGTGCCAGTAGTCCCCTCGTAGGGACTGGACCCTACGAGCAGTACTTC	CASSPLVGTGPYEQYF
TRBJ2-1	-	TRBV11-1	-	TGTGCCAGCAGCGGAGGGACTGTGGGGAGTGAGCAGTTCTTC	CASSGGTVGSEQFF
TRBJ1-2	few	TRBV15	-	TGTGCCACCAGCAGAGATAGGGGAAACTATGGCTACACCTTC	CATSRDRGNYGYTF
TRBJ2-6	few	TRBV11-2	-	TGTGCCAGCAGCTTAAAGGGTACGGGTTCTGGGGCCAACGTCCTGACTTTC	CASSLKGTGSGANVLTF
TRBJ2-7	few	TRBV29-1	TRBD1	TGCAGCGTTGCGGTGGGACAGGGGGCGAACGAGCAGTACTTC	CSVAVGQGANEQYF
TRBJ2-7	-	TRBV9	TRBD2	TGTGCCAGCAGCGTAAGTAGTAGCGGGTGGATCTACGAGCAGTACTTC	CASSVSSSGWIYEQYF
TRBJ2-3	few	TRBV7-8	TRBD2	TGTGCCAGCAGGGTGCGGGGGAGCACAGATACGCAGTATTTT	CASRVRGSTDTQYF
TRBJ1-4	-	TRBV7-9	-	TGTGCCAGCAGCCCAAAGGGGCCTGAAAAACTGTTTTTT	CASSPKGPEKLFF
TRBJ2-3	few	TRBV29-1	-	TGCAGCGTTGAACCCAACCTGGGGGGAGATACGCAGTATTTT	CSVEPNLGGDTQYF
TRBJ2-5	-	TRBV6-5	-	TGTGCCAGCAGTTACAGGTTCCAAGAGACCCAGTACTTC	CASSYRFQETQYF
TRBJ2-7	-	TRBV7-9	-	TGTGCCAGCAGCGCGGGACGGTGGATCTACGAGCAGTACTTC	CASSAGRWIYEQYF
TRBJ1-5	few	TRBV6-5	-	TGTGCCAGCAGTTACTCCGGGGGGCAGGGAGGTCAGCCCCAGCATTTT	CASSYSGGQGGQPQHF
TRBJ1-3	few	TRBV25-1	-	TGTGCCAGCACCCCCCCGGGCAGGGGATTAGGAAACACCATATATTTT	CASTPPGRGLGNTIYF
TRBJ1-1	-	TRBV7-2	-	TGTGCCAGCAGCTCAAGCATGGAGGTCACTGAAGCTTTCTTT	CASSSSMEVTEAFF
TRBJ2-4	few	TRBV4-2	TRBD1	TGTGCCAGCAGCCAACCTCCCGGGACAGGGGATTTCGGTATGGCCAAAAACATTCAGTACTTC	CASSQPPGTGDFGMAKNIQYF
TRBJ1-4	-	TRBV5-1	-	TGCGCCAGCAGGATACAGAATTCGGATGAAAAACTGTTTTTT	CASRIQNSDEKLFF
TRBJ1-6	few	TRBV30	TRBD1	TGTGCCTGGAGCCTCGGACAGGGAGACAATTCACCCCTCCACTTT	CAWSLGQGDNSPLHF
TRBJ2-7	few	TRBV28	TRBD1	TGTGCCAGTACTCCGGGACAGGGGTCGTGGGAGCAGTACTTC	CASTPGQGSWEQYF
TRBJ2-1	-	TRBV30	TRBD2	TGTGCCTGGAGTAATAGCGGGAGGTCCTACAATGAGCAGTTCTTC	CAWSNSGRSYNEQFF
TRBJ2-7	-	TRBV5-1	TRBD2	TGCGCCAGCAGCTTGCCTCGGACTAGCGGGAACTTATACGAGCAGTACTTC	CASSLPRTSGNLYEQYF
TRBJ2-1	-	TRBV7-2	TRBD1	TGTGCCAGCAGCTCCAGGGGGCTTTTCCACAATGAGCAGTTCTTC	CASSSRGLFHNEQFF
TRBJ1-1	-	TRBV11-2	-	TGTGCCAGCAGCTTAGGGATCGAGCTGGCTTTCTTT	CASSLGIELAFF
TRBJ2-5	few	TRBV11-2	TRBD1	TGTGCCAGCAGCTTAGATCGGGGGACAGGGGGAGAGACCCAGTACTTC	CASSLDRGTGGETQYF
TRBJ2-5	few	TRBV18	-	TGTGCCAGCTCACCACTTCGGGCTACGAATTTAGAGACCCAGTACTTC	CASSPLRATNLETQYF
TRBJ2-5	once	TRBV4-2	TRBD1	TGTGCCAGCAGCCAACGGGGACAGGACCTGTACCAAGAGACCCAGTACTTC	CASSQRGQDLYQETQYF
TRBJ2-3	few	TRBV5-4	-	TGTGCCAGCACCCTATCCTCTAGCACAGATACGCAGTATTTT	CASTLSSSTDTQYF
TRBJ1-4	-	TRBV30	-	TGTGCCTGGAGCTTCTACTCTCGTGAAAAACTGTTTTTT	CAWSFYSREKLFF
TRBJ2-1	-	TRBV5-1	TRBD1	TGCGCCAGCAGCTCGGACAGGATGATCTACAATGAGCAGTTCTTC	CASSSDRMIYNEQFF
TRBJ2-1	few	TRBV29-1	-	TGCAGCGTTGAAATCAACCAGGCTCCGGTTGAGCAGTTCTTC	CSVEINQAPVEQFF
TRBJ1-2	-	TRBV27	-	TGTGCCAGTCCGAAGCGGGGTGGCGGCTACACCTTC	CASPKRGGGYTF
TRBJ2-1	-	TRBV7-2	-	TGTGCCAGCAGCTTAGTCTCTAGCATAGGGAACAATGAGCAGTTCTTC	CASSLVSSIGNNEQFF
TRBJ2-3	few	TRBV18	TRBD2	TGTGCCAGCTCATCCGGACTAGCGGGGCGGACAGATACGCAGTATTTT	CASSSGLAGRTDTQYF
TRBJ2-6	-	TRBV21-1	-	TGTGCCAGCAGCGATTCGTCCCGGGGACTTACAACCTCTGGGGCCAACGTCCTGACTTTC	CASSDSSRGLTTSGANVLTF
TRBJ2-1	-	TRBV28	TRBD2	TGTGCCACTAGCAGCGGGGGGCAATCTTACAATGAGCAGTTCTTC	CATSSGGQSYNEQFF
TRBJ1-2	-	TRBV5-1	-	TGCGCCAGCAGCTTGGATGGCCGCGGAGGCTACACCTTC	CASSLDGRGGYTF
TRBJ2-1	few	TRBV29-1	-	TGCAGCGTCGCTTCTGGTGGGGCCGGAGAGTTCTTC	CSVASGGAGEFF
TRBJ1-1	-	TRBV30	-	TGTGCCTATGGTAGGTTGAACACTGAAGCTTTCTTT	CAYGRLNTEAFF
TRBJ1-3	-	TRBV6-5	TRBD1	TGTGCCAGCAGTTCCGGGACAGGGTTCTCTGGAAACACCATATATTTT	CASSSGTGFSGNTIYF
TRBJ1-4	-	TRBV5-4	TRBD1	TGTGCCAGCAGCTTGTCCGGGACAGGGTCTGAAAAACTGTTTTTT	CASSLSGTGSEKLFF
TRBJ1-2	few	TRBV29-1	TRBD1	TGCAGCGAGAGGGACAGGGACTGGGAGGGCTACACCTTC	CSERDRDWEGYTF
TRBJ2-3	few	TRBV18	TRBD2	TGTGCCAGCTCACCACCTTTAGCGGGGGGAACAGATACGCAGTATTTT	CASSPPLAGGTDTQYF
TRBJ2-5	-	TRBV18	TRBD1	TGTGCCAGCTCACCGCCAGGGGGCATTGAGACCCAGTACTTC	CASSPPGGIETQYF
TRBJ2-3	-	TRBV5-6	-	TGTGCCAGCAGCCACAGATTTACGCAGTATTTT	CASSHRFTQYF
TRBJ2-6	-	TRBV30	-	TGTGCCTGGGGCCATCCAATAGGGCGCTCTGGGGCCAACGTCCTGACTTTC	CAWGHPIGRSGANVLTF
TRBJ1-3	few	TRBV7-6	-	TGTGCCAGCAGCCCACAGGACAGTGGAAACACCATATATTTT	CASSPQDSGNTIYF
TRBJ2-7	-	TRBV7-2	TRBD2	TGTGCCAGCAGCTCCGGGAGGGAGAGGTACGAGCAGTACTTC	CASSSGRERYEQYF